A selection of T cell receptor beta chains follows, all from one sample in a study. TCRdb re-derived calls from the RT-PCR reads in MiXCR, one entry per CDR3 protein. In the table there are around 700,000 distinct CDR3 sequences, 11% to 15% of which are singletons. The sequenced sample consisted of memory CD4+ T cells from blood. These receptors originate from a female donor in good health, serving as a healthy control. Both conserved end residues are part of each CDR3. A D gene is named only where the DNA matches it firmly. Clone size is shown for a subset of rows, as once, few, many or a class of expanded clone.

J gene | clone size | V gene | D gene | CDR3 DNA | CDR3 protein
TRBJ1-1 | - | TRBV27 | - | TGTGCCAGCAGTTCGACAGAGGGGTGGACTGAAGCTTTCTTT | CASSSTEGWTEAFF
TRBJ2-1 | many | TRBV9 | TRBD2 | TGTGCCAGCAGCCGCCGCGACGAAAGCGGGAGGAGGCCCAACAATGAGCAGTTCTTC | CASSRRDESGRRPNNEQFF
TRBJ2-7 | many | TRBV12-3/TRBV12-4 | - | TGTGCCAGCCGCGTCCAGGGGCGGGAGTACTTC | CASRVQGREYF
TRBJ2-5 | - | TRBV10-3 | - | TGTGCCATCAGTGACACCCTAATGGGGCAAGAGACCCAGTACTTC | CAISDTLMGQETQYF
TRBJ2-2 | few | TRBV3-1 | - | TGTGCCAGCAGCCCGACCTACACCGGGGAGCTGTTTTTT | CASSPTYTGELFF
TRBJ2-2 | many | TRBV27 | TRBD1 | TGTGCCAGCAGTTTGAGCCCCGGGACAGCGAACACCGGGGAGCTGTTTTTT | CASSLSPGTANTGELFF
TRBJ2-6 | many | TRBV10-3 | - | TGTGCCACCCAGGAGTCTGGGGCCAACGTCCTGACTTTC | CATQESGANVLTF
TRBJ2-2 | - | TRBV6-5 | TRBD1 | TGTGCCAGCAGCATTCACAGGGGATCCGGGGAGCTGTTTTTT | CASSIHRGSGELFF
TRBJ2-3 | - | TRBV30 | - | TGTGCCTGCAGCGTGGCCGTAAATACGCAGTATTTT | CACSVAVNTQYF
TRBJ2-2 | few | TRBV5-1 | - | TGCGCCAGCAGCTCGGACACCTCGAACACCGGGGAGCTGTTTTTT | CASSSDTSNTGELFF
TRBJ1-1 | - | TRBV10-3 | - | TGTGCCATCAGTATAGGACCGCCGTCGAACACTGAAGCTTTCTTT | CAISIGPPSNTEAFF
TRBJ1-2 | few | TRBV29-1 | TRBD1 | TGCAGCGTCCTGACAGGGGCCCAAGGAGGCTACACCTTC | CSVLTGAQGGYTF
TRBJ1-3 | few | TRBV20-1 | - | TGCAGTGCTGAACAGGGAGCTGGAAACACCATATATTTT | CSAEQGAGNTIYF
TRBJ2-5 | many | TRBV20-1 | TRBD2 | TGCAGTGCTGTACCGGGACTACGCCAAGAGACCCAGTACTTC | CSAVPGLRQETQYF
TRBJ1-2 | many | TRBV29-1 | - | TGCAGCGTTGATAGACAAGGCTACACCTTC | CSVDRQGYTF
TRBJ2-2 | many | TRBV7-2 | - | TGTGCCAGCAGCTCGGTAGCCGGGACCGAGGAGCTGTTTTTT | CASSSVAGTEELFF
TRBJ2-7 | many | TRBV20-1 | TRBD2 | TGCAGTGCTAGTGGACTAGCGGTATCCGAGCAGTACTTC | CSASGLAVSEQYF
TRBJ2-1 | few | TRBV21-1 | - | TGTGCCAGCAACCCTGAGAGTCCCCCCATTGTACTAGCGGGAGGGGGTGAGCAGTTCTTC | CASNPESPPIVLAGGGEQFF
TRBJ2-5 | many | TRBV4-2 | - | TGTGCCAGCAGCCCCGGGCTACAACCACAAGAGACCCAGTACTTC | CASSPGLQPQETQYF
TRBJ2-3 | few | TRBV5-1 | - | TGCGCCAGCAGCTTTGGAGCTGGGACAGATACGCAGTATTTT | CASSFGAGTDTQYF
TRBJ2-1 | many | TRBV6-5 | - | TGTGCCAGCAGTCAGGACAATGAGCAGTTCTTC | CASSQDNEQFF
TRBJ2-5 | many | TRBV6-5 | TRBD1 | TGTGCCAGCAGTTACGGGTTGACAGGGGGTTTGTCCCAGTACTTC | CASSYGLTGGLSQYF
TRBJ1-1 | few | TRBV7-9 | - | TGTGCCAGCAGCCCTCAGGGTTATGAAGCTTTCTTT | CASSPQGYEAFF
TRBJ2-5 | - | TRBV7-3 | - | TGTGCCAGCAGCCCCTCTTTCGGGGAGGAGACCCAGTACTTC | CASSPSFGEETQYF
TRBJ1-5 | - | TRBV6-2/TRBV6-3 | - | TGTGCCAGCAGGCAATACAGGGATAATCAGCCCCAGCATTTT | CASRQYRDNQPQHF
TRBJ2-3 | - | TRBV11-3 | - | TGTGCCAGCAGCGCGTCAGGGGTTAGCACAGATACGCAGTATTTT | CASSASGVSTDTQYF
TRBJ2-3 | few | TRBV7-2 | - | TGTGCCAGCAGCTTCCGGGCCCCGGGGGATACGCAGTATTTT | CASSFRAPGDTQYF
TRBJ1-1 | - | TRBV15 | - | TGTGCCACCAGCAGATGGGGGGTGGACACTGAAGCTTTCTTT | CATSRWGVDTEAFF
TRBJ1-6 | - | TRBV6-2/TRBV6-3 | TRBD1 | TGTGCCAGCAGTTACCGCCCAGACAGGGCCTCACCCCTCCACTTT | CASSYRPDRASPLHF
TRBJ2-5 | many | TRBV29-1 | - | TGCAGCGCCGACGGGGGTAAAGAGACCCAGTACTTC | CSADGGKETQYF
TRBJ2-7 | - | TRBV4-1 | - | TGCGCCAGCAGCCAAGATTTGGGGTCTGGGGAGCAGTACTTC | CASSQDLGSGEQYF
TRBJ2-5 | - | TRBV5-1 | TRBD2 | TGCGCCAGCAGCTACCACGGGGGGGAGGAGACCCAGTACTTC | CASSYHGGEETQYF
TRBJ1-1 | many | TRBV4-1 | TRBD1 | TGCGCCAGCAGCCAAGAGGTACAGGGGGCTGAAGCTTTCTTT | CASSQEVQGAEAFF
TRBJ2-7 | few | TRBV29-1 | TRBD1 | TGCAGCGCTACACAGGGGGGCTACGAGCAGTACTTC | CSATQGGYEQYF
TRBJ2-7 | few | TRBV3-1 | TRBD2 | TGTGCCAGCAGCCAAGATCCTAGCGGGGGCTCCTACGAGCAGTACTTC | CASSQDPSGGSYEQYF
TRBJ1-1 | - | TRBV19 | - | TGTGCCAGCAAGAAGCAGGGAGGAAATACTGAAGCTTTCTTT | CASKKQGGNTEAFF
TRBJ1-6 | - | TRBV12-3/TRBV12-4 | TRBD1 | TGTGCCAGCAGTTTATACCGGGACAGGGATTCACCCCTCCACTTT | CASSLYRDRDSPLHF
TRBJ2-3 | few | TRBV7-2 | - | TGTGCCAGCAGCGGACTGGATACGCAGTATTTT | CASSGLDTQYF
TRBJ2-1 | - | TRBV7-9 | - | TGTGCCAGCAGAAAGGACACAAGCTCCTACAATGAGCAGTTCTTC | CASRKDTSSYNEQFF
TRBJ2-1 | many | TRBV12-3/TRBV12-4 | - | TGTGCCAGCAGACGACAGCAAGGTCGCTACAATGAGCAGTTCTTC | CASRRQQGRYNEQFF
TRBJ2-7 | - | TRBV20-1 | TRBD1 | TGCAGTGCCCGAGGGCGGGGGACAGGGAACTACGAGCAGTACTTC | CSARGRGTGNYEQYF
TRBJ2-4 | many | TRBV29-1 | TRBD1 | TGCAGCGCCACGGACAGGAGTAACGACATTCAGTACTTC | CSATDRSNDIQYF
TRBJ2-7 | - | TRBV7-2 | - | TGTGCCAGCAGCTTTAGCGGTCAGGGTTGGAGCTACGAGCAGTACTTC | CASSFSGQGWSYEQYF
TRBJ2-1 | few | TRBV10-3 | - | TGTGCCATCAGTGCGGGCCCTCCGGAGACATCCTACAATGAGCAGTTCTTC | CAISAGPPETSYNEQFF
TRBJ1-2 | many | TRBV12-3/TRBV12-4 | TRBD1 | TGTGCCAGCAGTGACAGGGGGCCTCGGGGCTACACCTTC | CASSDRGPRGYTF
TRBJ2-1 | few | TRBV24-1 | - | TGTGCCACCAGTGATTGGGGTAGCGTGAGCTCCTACAATGAGCAGTTCTTC | CATSDWGSVSSYNEQFF
TRBJ2-7 | - | TRBV27 | - | TGTGCCAGCAGTTCTAAGGCGGGTCCCCTCGAGCAGTACTTC | CASSSKAGPLEQYF
TRBJ2-1 | - | TRBV20-1 | TRBD2 | TGCAGTAAGGCCCGGCGGGAGGGCCTCAATGAGCAGTTCTTC | CSKARREGLNEQFF
TRBJ2-2 | - | TRBV7-2 | - | TGTGCCAGCAGCTTACCTCCCACCGGGGAGCTGTTTTTT | CASSLPPTGELFF